Listed below are T cell receptor beta chains from one sample, sequenced in a study of human T cells and chemical hapten exposure. TCRdb reprocessed the RACE reads with MiXCR, giving one entry per CDR3 protein. The data contain about 85,000 distinct CDR3 sequences, over 6.5% of them seen just once; the ten biggest clones take up 2.6%. Here the sequenced sample was whole blood, taken in connection with sensitization to the hapten diphenylcyclopropenone (DPC). These receptors came from a man aged 35 to 55 with alopecia areata. Some clones in this sample may be carry-over from other donors' samples. Each CDR3 is given with its conserved first and last residue. Fields, in order: V gene, D gene, clone size, J gene, CDR3 protein, CDR3 DNA. D genes are given only for firm matches. Rows give clone size only sometimes, using once, few, many, or a class for an expanded clone.

v_gene: TRBV7-8
d_gene: .
abundance: many
j_gene: TRBJ2-4
CDR3aa: CASSPKGQVLAKNIQYF
CDR3nt: TGTGCCAGCAGCCCAAAGGGGCAGGTTCTAGCCAAAAACATTCAGTACTTC

v_gene: TRBV6-2/TRBV6-3
d_gene: TRBD1
abundance: few
j_gene: TRBJ2-4
CDR3aa: CASSPGQGSALGIQYF
CDR3nt: TGTGCCAGCAGCCCAGGACAGGGGAGCGCCTTGGGCATTCAGTACTTC

v_gene: TRBV24-1
d_gene: .
abundance: few
j_gene: TRBJ2-1
CDR3aa: CATSDIGGGGTSYNEQFF
CDR3nt: TGTGCCACCAGTGACATTGGGGGCGGAGGGACTTCCTACAATGAGCAGTTCTTC

v_gene: TRBV20-1
d_gene: .
abundance: few
j_gene: TRBJ2-3
CDR3aa: CSAGITDTQYF
CDR3nt: TGCAGTGCTGGGATCACAGATACGCAGTATTTT

v_gene: TRBV10-3
d_gene: TRBD2
abundance: many
j_gene: TRBJ2-3
CDR3aa: CAISGPGLAGGPSTDTQYF
CDR3nt: TGTGCCATCAGTGGACCGGGACTAGCGGGAGGTCCTAGCACAGATACGCAGTATTTT

v_gene: TRBV12-3/TRBV12-4
d_gene: TRBD2
abundance: few
j_gene: TRBJ2-1
CDR3aa: CASSPRLAGGGNEQFF
CDR3nt: TGTGCCAGCAGTCCCCGACTAGCGGGAGGGGGCAATGAGCAGTTCTTC

v_gene: TRBV5-1
d_gene: .
abundance: many
j_gene: TRBJ1-1
CDR3aa: CASSGGTRTEAFF
CDR3nt: TGCGCCAGCAGCGGAGGGACCAGAACTGAAGCTTTCTTT

v_gene: TRBV28
d_gene: TRBD1
abundance: few
j_gene: TRBJ2-7
CDR3aa: CASSLFGVPGQGSYEQYF
CDR3nt: TGTGCCAGCAGTTTATTTGGTGTTCCCGGACAGGGTTCCTACGAGCAGTACTTC

v_gene: TRBV5-4
d_gene: .
abundance: .
j_gene: TRBJ2-7
CDR3aa: CASSIPGSGLNRQYF
CDR3nt: TGTGCCAGCAGCATTCCGGGCAGCGGACTTAACCGGCAGTACTTC

v_gene: TRBV6-6
d_gene: .
abundance: many
j_gene: TRBJ1-5
CDR3aa: CASSYSWNQPQHF
CDR3nt: TGTGCCAGCAGTTACAGTTGGAATCAGCCCCAGCATTTT

v_gene: TRBV5-1
d_gene: .
abundance: few
j_gene: TRBJ1-3
CDR3aa: CASSLVGADTIYF
CDR3nt: TGCGCCAGCAGCTTGGTGGGAGCAGACACCATATATTTT

v_gene: TRBV29-1
d_gene: TRBD2
abundance: few
j_gene: TRBJ2-1
CDR3aa: CSADGLAGEGEQFF
CDR3nt: TGCAGCGCCGACGGACTAGCGGGAGAAGGTGAGCAGTTCTTC

v_gene: TRBV18
d_gene: .
abundance: few
j_gene: TRBJ2-4
CDR3aa: CASSPVLVSGLPNKDIQYF
CDR3nt: TGTGCCAGCTCACCCGTCCTTGTGAGCGGACTCCCCAATAAGGACATTCAGTACTTC

v_gene: TRBV29-1
d_gene: TRBD1
abundance: few
j_gene: TRBJ2-3
CDR3aa: CSARDRGKDTQYF
CDR3nt: TGCAGCGCGCGGGACAGGGGGAAGGATACGCAGTATTTT

v_gene: TRBV3-1
d_gene: .
abundance: many
j_gene: TRBJ1-5
CDR3aa: CASSQNGRVSNQPQHF
CDR3nt: TGTGCCAGCAGCCAAAATGGACGGGTTAGCAATCAGCCCCAGCATTTT

v_gene: TRBV7-9
d_gene: TRBD2
abundance: .
j_gene: TRBJ2-1
CDR3aa: CASTTPGGNEQFF
CDR3nt: TGTGCCAGCACCACCCCCGGGGGGAATGAGCAGTTCTTC

v_gene: TRBV2
d_gene: TRBD1
abundance: few
j_gene: TRBJ2-1
CDR3aa: CASRETGTEQFF
CDR3nt: TGTGCCAGCAGAGAGACAGGGACTGAGCAGTTCTTC

v_gene: TRBV7-9
d_gene: TRBD1
abundance: .
j_gene: TRBJ1-1
CDR3aa: CASSSGQGGSVVAFF
CDR3nt: TGTGCCAGCAGCTCGGGACAGGGGGGTTCCGTAGTAGCTTTCTTT

v_gene: TRBV7-6
d_gene: .
abundance: many
j_gene: TRBJ2-6
CDR3aa: CASSLGGSGANVLTF
CDR3nt: TGTGCCAGCAGCTTAGGAGGTTCCGGGGCCAACGTCCTGACTTTC

v_gene: TRBV11-2
d_gene: .
abundance: many
j_gene: TRBJ1-5
CDR3aa: CASSLDGWGNQPQHF
CDR3nt: TGTGCCAGCAGCTTAGATGGGTGGGGGAATCAGCCCCAGCATTTT

v_gene: TRBV5-1
d_gene: TRBD1
abundance: .
j_gene: TRBJ2-3
CDR3aa: CASSFGQGADTQYF
CDR3nt: TGCGCCAGCAGCTTCGGACAGGGGGCAGATACGCAGTATTTT

v_gene: TRBV5-1
d_gene: .
abundance: .
j_gene: TRBJ2-7
CDR3aa: CASSSTGSSYEQYF
CDR3nt: TGCGCCAGCAGCTCTACAGGGAGCTCCTACGAGCAGTACTTC

v_gene: TRBV28
d_gene: TRBD1
abundance: few
j_gene: TRBJ1-2
CDR3aa: CASSFIGQVLGGYTF
CDR3nt: TGTGCCAGCAGTTTTATTGGACAGGTACTCGGTGGCTACACCTTC

v_gene: TRBV12-3/TRBV12-4
d_gene: .
abundance: .
j_gene: TRBJ1-1
CDR3aa: CASSLAGIANTEAFF
CDR3nt: TGTGCCAGCAGTTTGGCTGGGATAGCGAACACTGAAGCTTTCTTT

v_gene: TRBV28
d_gene: .
abundance: few
j_gene: TRBJ1-1
CDR3aa: CASSFTEAFF
CDR3nt: TGTGCCAGCAGTTTCACTGAAGCTTTCTTT

v_gene: TRBV29-1
d_gene: .
abundance: few
j_gene: TRBJ2-3
CDR3aa: CSVGQWMGTDTQYF
CDR3nt: TGCAGCGTTGGCCAGTGGATGGGCACAGATACGCAGTATTTT

v_gene: TRBV7-7
d_gene: .
abundance: few
j_gene: TRBJ2-5
CDR3aa: CASSAGTPQETQYF
CDR3nt: TGTGCTAGCAGCGCCGGGACTCCTCAAGAGACCCAGTACTTC

v_gene: TRBV7-2
d_gene: .
abundance: few
j_gene: TRBJ2-3
CDR3aa: CASSFRSLSTDTQYF
CDR3nt: TGTGCCAGCAGCTTTAGATCTCTAAGCACAGATACGCAGTATTTT

v_gene: TRBV28
d_gene: .
abundance: many
j_gene: TRBJ1-2
CDR3aa: CATTQDVRGYTF
CDR3nt: TGTGCCACCACTCAAGATGTGAGAGGCTACACCTTC